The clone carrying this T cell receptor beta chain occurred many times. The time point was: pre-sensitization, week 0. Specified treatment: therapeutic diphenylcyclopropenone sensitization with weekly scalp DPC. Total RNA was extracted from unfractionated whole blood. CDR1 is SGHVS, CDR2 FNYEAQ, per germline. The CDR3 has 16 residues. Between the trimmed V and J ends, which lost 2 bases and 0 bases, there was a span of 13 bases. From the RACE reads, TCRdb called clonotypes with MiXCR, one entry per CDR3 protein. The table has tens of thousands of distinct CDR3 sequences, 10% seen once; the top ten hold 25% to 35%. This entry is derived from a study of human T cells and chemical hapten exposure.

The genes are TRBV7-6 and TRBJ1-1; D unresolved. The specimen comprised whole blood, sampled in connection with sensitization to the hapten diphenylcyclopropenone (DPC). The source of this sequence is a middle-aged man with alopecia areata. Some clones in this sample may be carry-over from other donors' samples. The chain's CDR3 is CASSLKATGMNTEAFF. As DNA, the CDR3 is TGTGCCAGCAGCTTAAAAGCGACGGGAATGAACACTGAAGCTTTCTTT.